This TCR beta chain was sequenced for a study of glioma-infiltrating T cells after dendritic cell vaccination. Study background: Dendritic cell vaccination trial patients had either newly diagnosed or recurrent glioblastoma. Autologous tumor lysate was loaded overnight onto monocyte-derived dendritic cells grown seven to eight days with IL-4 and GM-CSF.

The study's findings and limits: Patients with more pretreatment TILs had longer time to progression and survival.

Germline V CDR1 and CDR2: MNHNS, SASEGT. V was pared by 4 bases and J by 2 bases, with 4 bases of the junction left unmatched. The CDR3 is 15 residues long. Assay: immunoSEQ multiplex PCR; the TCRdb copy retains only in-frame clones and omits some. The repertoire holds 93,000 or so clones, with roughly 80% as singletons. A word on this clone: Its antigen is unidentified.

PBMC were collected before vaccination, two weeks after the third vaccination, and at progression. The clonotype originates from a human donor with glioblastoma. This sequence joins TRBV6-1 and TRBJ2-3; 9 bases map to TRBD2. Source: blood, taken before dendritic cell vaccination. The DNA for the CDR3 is TGTGCCAGCAGTGTTGCGGGGGGGCTCACAGATACGCAGTATTTT. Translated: CASSVAGGLTDTQYF.